The rows below give T cell receptor beta chains drawn from one sample of a study of blood T cell repertoires in COVID-19. Sequencing was performed with immunoSEQ multiplex PCR; in TCRdb, only in-frame clones are kept and a portion is missing. The repertoire holds 190,000 or so clones, around 80% seen once, with 2.9% in the top ten. The sample consisted of peripheral blood. The source is a middle-aged man with active or convalescent COVID-19. Both conserved end residues are part of each CDR3. A D gene is named only where the DNA matches it firmly. Clone size is given for some rows only: seen once, a few or many times, or a class if the clone is expanded.

>TRBV11-2|NA|NA|TRBJ2-2
CASKPGGAGTGELFF
TGTGCCAGCAAACCAGGGGGAGCGGGCACCGGGGAGCTGTTTTTT
>TRBV14|NA|NA|TRBJ1-2
CASSISGVYGYTF
TGTGCCAGCAGTATCTCAGGGGTCTATGGCTACACCTTC
>TRBV14|NA|NA|TRBJ2-7
CASSQVATYEQYF
TGTGCCAGCAGCCAAGTAGCGACCTACGAGCAGTACTTC
>TRBV27|TRBD1|NA|TRBJ2-7
CASRPRQGWSYEQYF
TGTGCCAGCAGACCGAGACAGGGTTGGTCCTACGAGCAGTACTTC
>TRBV24-1|NA|NA|TRBJ2-7
CATSSYEQYF
TGTGCCACCAGCAGCTACGAGCAGTACTTC
>TRBV6-2/TRBV6-3|TRBD2|NA|TRBJ2-1
CASSKTSGGAYNEQFF
TGTGCCAGCAGTAAGACTAGCGGGGGGGCGTACAATGAGCAGTTCTTC
>TRBV6-1|NA|once|TRBJ1-5
CASISREGQSQPQHF
TGTGCCAGCATTAGCCGGGAGGGCCAAAGTCAGCCCCAGCATTTT
>TRBV15|NA|NA|TRBJ1-1
CATSRDSLGGISEAFF
TGTGCCACCAGCAGAGATTCGTTAGGAGGAATCTCTGAAGCTTTCTTT
>TRBV24-1|TRBD1|NA|TRBJ2-2
CATSEPGGDTGELFF
TGTGCCACCAGTGAACCAGGGGGCGACACCGGGGAGCTGTTTTTT
>TRBV30|NA|NA|TRBJ1-5
CAWAPGSFSNQPQHF
TGTGCCTGGGCACCGGGATCTTTCAGCAATCAGCCCCAGCATTTT
>TRBV6-5|NA|NA|TRBJ2-5
CAERGWETQYF
TGTGCGGAGAGGGGGTGGGAGACCCAGTACTTC
>TRBV27|NA|NA|TRBJ2-4
CASSSVAPIAKNIQYF
TGTGCCAGCAGTTCCGTTGCACCTATAGCCAAAAACATTCAGTACTTC
>TRBV5-5|TRBD1|NA|TRBJ1-1
CASSFTGGTEAFF
TGTGCCAGCAGCTTCACAGGGGGCACTGAAGCTTTCTTT
>TRBV5-1|NA|NA|TRBJ2-2
CASSLRQGGNTGELFF
TGCGCCAGCAGCCTTCGACAGGGAGGGAACACCGGGGAGCTGTTTTTT
>TRBV28|NA|NA|TRBJ2-2
CASRGAGSNTGELFF
TGTGCCAGTCGCGGGGCGGGGTCGAACACCGGGGAGCTGTTTTTT
>TRBV2|TRBD2|NA|TRBJ2-1
CASSGLAGSPEQFF
TGTGCCAGCAGTGGACTAGCGGGGTCCCCAGAGCAGTTCTTC
>TRBV2|TRBD2|NA|TRBJ2-7
CATRGGSREQYF
TGTGCCACTAGGGGAGGGTCGCGTGAGCAGTACTTC